These 32 T cell receptor beta chains originate from one sample sequenced in a study of cytomegalovirus exposure and HLA in healthy donors. PCR primers comprised 60 Vbeta and 13 Jbeta primers. The repertoire was sequenced with immunoSEQ multiplex PCR; TCRdb's copy has only in-frame clones and lacks some. The data show 90,000 to 100,000 clones, around 84% seen once. Sequencing was performed on PBMCs. These receptors were taken from a woman aged 40 to 50 in good health and CMV-seronegative.

The gene calls are TRBV19 and TRBJ2-7; 13 positions match TRBD2. Looked up from germline, CDR1 is LNHDA and CDR2 is SQIVND (reference sequence). V gave up 5 bases and J gave up 2 bases; unmatched junction bases: 12. There are 18 residues in the CDR3. Here the CDR3 DNA reads TGTGCCAGTAGTGTCCTTCCCTCACTAGCGGGAGGGCCCTACGAGCAGTACTTC. Its protein product is CASSVLPSLAGGPYEQYF.

The chain joins TRBV27 to TRBJ2-7; 11 nucleotides match TRBD2. Germline CDR1 is MNHEY and CDR2 is SMNVEV (reference sequence). Trimming at V came to 5 bases and at J to 0 bases, leaving 12 bases not matched to a gene. The CDR3 is 18 amino acids. CDR3 region: CASSLKGVAGGPSYEQYF. The CDR3 DNA sequence: TGTGCCAGCAGTCTAAAGGGAGTAGCGGGAGGGCCCTCCTACGAGCAGTACTTC.

The genes are TRBV19 and TRBJ1-1; 9 bases are shared with TRBD1. V lost 9 bases, J lost 5 bases, and 10 bases stayed unmatched. The germline V gene has CDR1 LNHDA and CDR2 SQIVND (reference sequence). The CDR3 consists of 14 residues. The CDR3 DNA sequence: TGTGCCAGCTCCCGGGACAGGGAAAGGACTGAAGCTTTCTTT. This codes for CASSRDRERTEAFF.

This clone appeared once. The J gene is TRBJ2-7, the V gene TRBV7-2, with D hard to call. CDR1 and CDR2 from the germline V gene are SGHTA and FQGNSA. CDR3 length: 14 residues. V dropped 0 bases and J dropped 3 bases, with 9 bases sitting between them. CDR3 DNA sequence: TGTGCCAGCAGCTTAGCGCTCCGACTCTACGAGCAGTACTTC. Its translation: CASSLALRLYEQYF.

The chain combines TRBV10-3 with TRBJ1-1, with 9 bases lining up with TRBD1. The CDR3 consists of 14 residues. CDR1 and CDR2 from the germline V gene are ENHRY and SYGVKD. V lost 7 bases and J lost 8; bases outside the gene matches: 11. This CDR3 reads CAINKDRGEGEAFF. The CDR3 nucleotides read TGTGCCATCAATAAGGACAGGGGCGAGGGCGAAGCTTTCTTT.

The DNA for the CDR3 is TGTGCCAGCAGCTTCTTCGGACAGCCTGGTTTTGCTCAGCCCCAGCATTTT. Protein product: CASSFFGQPGFAQPQHF. The V and J genes are TRBV7-2 and TRBJ1-5; a weak D match, TRBD1 (6 bases). Germline V gene data show CDR1 as SGHTA and CDR2 as FQGNSA. Trimming stripped 3 bases from V and 6 bases from J, with 21 bases between. CDR3 length equals 17 residues.

The J gene is TRBJ2-5, the V gene TRBV11-3; TRBD2 agrees at 7 bases. The CDR3 is 16 amino acids. Germline lookup yields CDR1 SGHNT and CDR2 YENEEA. With V trimmed by 1 base and J by 2 bases, 7 bases remained unmatched. CDR3 loop: CASSLGGGRPQETQYF. The CDR3 nucleotides are TGTGCCAGCAGCTTAGGGGGGGGGAGGCCGCAAGAGACCCAGTACTTC.

The chain uses TRBV19 and TRBJ2-3, with TRBD1 as a possible D gene (5 bases). V was pared by 5 bases and J by 6 bases, with 15 bases between. This CDR3 spans 14 amino acids. Germline V lookup: CDR1 LNHDA, CDR2 SQIVND (reference sequence). CDR3 DNA: TGTGCCAGTAGTCGACAGCAGTCCGCCGATACGCAGTATTTT. Translating gives CASSRQQSADTQYF.

The CDR3 loop is CASSFRTPNNEQFF. The CDR3 DNA is TGTGCCAGCAGTTTTAGGACACCAAACAATGAGCAGTTCTTC. The V gene is TRBV27, the J gene TRBJ2-1, with D perhaps TRBD1 (5 bases). Trimming removed 3 bases from V and 5 bases from J, with 11 bases in between. CDR1 is MNHEY and CDR2 is SMNVEV in the germline V gene (reference sequence). There are 14 residues in the CDR3.

V is TRBV6-5 and J is TRBJ1-5; 8 bases are shared with TRBD1. CDR3 size: 13 residues. Germline trimming cut 5 bases from V and 15 bases from J; bases unmatched to any gene: 12. Looked up from germline, CDR1 is MNHEY and CDR2 is SVGAGI. The CDR3 region has the DNA TGTGCCAGCAGTCCTACAACAGGGGGGCTCCGGCATTTT. Its protein product is CASSPTTGGLRHF.

V gene TRBV5-6 combines with J gene TRBJ2-1; 14 bases agree with TRBD2. V was clipped by 5 bases and J by 4 bases; unmatched bases: 14. Germline lookup yields CDR1 SGHDT and CDR2 YYEEEE. The CDR3 runs 19 residues. Written as DNA, the CDR3 is TGTGCCAGCAGGGGAGCCGGGACTAGCGGGAGTGGGGCATACAATGAGCAGTTCTTC. It translates to CASRGAGTSGSGAYNEQFF.

The J gene is TRBJ1-1, the V gene TRBV5-4; 8 nucleotides agree with TRBD1. Germline V gene sequence: CDR1 SGHNT, CDR2 YYREEE (reference sequence). The CDR3 is 11 residues long. Germline trimming cut 3 bases from V and 12 bases from J; bases unmatched to any gene: 4. CDR3 region: CASSYGTGTFF. The CDR3 DNA is TGTGCCAGCAGCTACGGGACAGGAACTTTCTTT.

The CDR3 nucleotides are TGTGCCAGCAGCGGATCTAGCGGCTCCTACAATGAGCAGTTCTTC. It specifies CASSGSSGSYNEQFF. The chain combines TRBV11-2 with TRBJ2-1; 7 nucleotides line up with TRBD2. The trim removed 5 bases at V and 0 bases at J, leaving 4 bases unmatched. Germline V CDR1 and CDR2: SGHAT, FQNNGV. CDR3 size: 15 residues.

This clone was seen a few times. This chain connects TRBV12-5 to TRBJ2-2, with 9 bases lining up with TRBD1. The CDR3 has 14 residues. The ends lost 7 bases at V and 3 bases at J; junction bases unmatched: 3. Germline V lookup: CDR1 LGHNT, CDR2 FRNRAP. The CDR3 nucleotides are TGTGCTAGTGCCAGGACAGGGGACACCGGGGAGCTGTTTTTT. This encodes CASARTGDTGELFF.

DNA for the CDR3: TGTGCCAGCAGTGACCGACAGGGAAGCACAGATACGCAGTATTTT. Translation gives CASSDRQGSTDTQYF. The chain links TRBV2 to TRBJ2-3; TRBD1 agrees at 7 bases. Trimming cost V 3 bases and J 0 bases; bases outside gene matches: 3. The CDR3 contains 15 residues. Germline V gene sequence: CDR1 SNHLY, CDR2 FYNNEI.

CDR3: CASSPRDSVSYEQYF. CDR3 nucleotide sequence: TGTGCCAGCTCACCACGGGACAGTGTCTCCTACGAGCAGTACTTC. The chain couples TRBV18 to TRBJ2-7, with 7 bases aligning to TRBD1. This CDR3 contains 15 residues. With V trimmed by 1 base and J by 0 bases, 3 bases remained unmatched. Germline CDR1 KGHSH, CDR2 LQKENI.

This chain links TRBV29-1 with TRBJ1-2, with a weak D call TRBD1 (6 bases). Trimming removed 0 bases at V and 5 bases at J, with 16 bases between. The CDR3 extends over 15 amino acids. Germline CDR1 reads SQVTM; CDR2 reads ANQGSEA. The CDR3 sequence is CSVEDLRTVDYGYTF. CDR3 bases: TGCAGCGTTGAAGACTTACGGACAGTCGATTATGGCTACACCTTC.

The chain has TRBV19 and TRBJ1-1, with 9 bases fitting TRBD1. The V gene end was trimmed by 6 bases and the J gene end by 0 bases; junction bases not matched to a gene: 11. This CDR3 spans 17 amino acids. Looked up from germline, CDR1 is LNHDA and CDR2 is SQIVND (reference sequence). The CDR3 protein is CASSLSSGTGLNTEAFF. The CDR3 coding sequence is TGTGCCAGTAGCCTCTCATCCGGGACAGGGCTGAACACTGAAGCTTTCTTT.

This chain links TRBV5-6 with TRBJ2-7, with 12 positions matching TRBD2. CDR3 length: 17 residues. After removal of 3 bases from V and 10 bases from J, the junction contained 17 bases not matched to a gene. Per the germline V gene, CDR1 is SGHDT and CDR2 is YYEEEE. Here the CDR3 reads CASSYEVLGLAGSEQYF. The CDR3 DNA follows: TGTGCCAGCAGCTACGAAGTTCTCGGACTAGCGGGATCGGAACAGTACTTC.

The CDR3: CASSLVRDIHF. In DNA, the CDR3 is TGTGCCAGCAGCTTGGTGAGGGACATCCACTTT. This chain joins TRBV5-8 and TRBJ1-6; tentatively, D is TRBD1 (6 bases). Germline CDR1 SGHTS, CDR2 YDEGEE. V was shortened by 0 bases and J by 17 bases, with 9 bases between the two germline ends. This CDR3 is 11 amino acids long.

The chain uses TRBV5-5 and TRBJ2-5; no clear D. There are 12 residues in the CDR3. The V gene's germline CDR1 is SGHKS and CDR2 YYEKEE (reference sequence). V was trimmed by 0 bases and J by 5 bases, leaving 5 bases between them. CDR3 in amino acids: CASSLALETQYF. The DNA of the CDR3 is TGTGCCAGCAGCTTGGCACTGGAGACCCAGTACTTC.

The J gene is TRBJ1-1, the V gene TRBV7-2, with D perhaps matching TRBD1 (6 bases). Trimming left V 6 bases short and J 2 bases short, with 10 bases between. The CDR3 covers 13 residues. Germline lookup yields CDR1 SGHTA and CDR2 FQGNSA. The CDR3 loop is CASRSRGNTEAFF. The CDR3 DNA is TGTGCCAGCAGAAGCAGGGGTAACACTGAAGCTTTCTTT.

This clone was counted a few times. This sequence joins TRBV6-6 and TRBJ2-2; D unresolved. This CDR3 spans 13 amino acids. V dropped 6 bases and J dropped 5 bases, with 10 bases sitting between them. Germline V gene lookup returns CDR1 MNHNY and CDR2 SVGAGI (reference sequence). CDR3 region: CASSPQRTGELFF. DNA of the CDR3: TGTGCCAGCAGCCCTCAGCGAACCGGGGAGCTGTTTTTT.

This clone was observed a few times. The CDR3, as DNA: TGTGCCAGCAGCACCAGCACAACAGGCTACAATGAGCAGTTCTTC. It is translated as CASSTSTTGYNEQFF. The rearrangement uses TRBV11-3 and TRBJ2-1, with D possibly matching TRBD1 (5 bases). V was clipped by 5 bases and J by 3 bases, with 14 bases between them. CDR3 length: 15 amino acids. The germline V gene has CDR1 SGHNT and CDR2 YENEEA.

The gene calls are TRBV5-1 and TRBJ2-7; 16 nucleotides line up with TRBD2. The V segment lost 2 bases and the J segment 7 bases; nucleotides outside the gene matches: 6. The CDR3 is 16 amino acids. CDR1 is SGHRS and CDR2 is YFSETQ in the germline V gene. DNA of the CDR3: TGCGCCAGCAGCTTCCAGCCGGGACTAGCGGGAGGGGAGCAGTACTTC. It specifies CASSFQPGLAGGEQYF.

The J gene is TRBJ2-2, the V gene TRBV5-1, with a tentative D call TRBD1 (6 bases). Germline CDR1 is SGHRS and CDR2 is YFSETQ. Trimming stripped 4 bases from V and 2 bases from J, with 15 bases between. The length of the CDR3 is 16 residues. This chain's CDR3 is CASSALRQDNTGELFF. The CDR3, as DNA: TGCGCCAGCAGCGCCTTAAGACAGGATAACACCGGGGAGCTGTTTTTT.

The gene calls are TRBV5-5 and TRBJ1-5; the match to TRBD1 covers 9 bases. Germline V gene sequence: CDR1 SGHKS, CDR2 YYEKEE (reference sequence). The V gene end was trimmed by 4 bases and the J gene end by 2 bases; junction bases not matched to a gene: 10. The CDR3 runs to 17 residues. CDR3 sequence (DNA): TGTGCCAGCAGCGCGGGACAGGGAATCCCTGGCAATCAGCCCCAGCATTTT. This gives the protein CASSAGQGIPGNQPQHF.

V gene TRBV7-2 combines with J gene TRBJ2-1; 8 nucleotides match TRBD2. V dropped 5 bases and J dropped 13; count of bases not matched to a gene: 4. The germline V gene encodes CDR1 SGHTA and CDR2 FQGNSA. The CDR3 is 11 residues long. The DNA of the CDR3 is TGTGCCAGCAGCCTACTAGCGGAACAGTTCTTC. Translated, it gives CASSLLAEQFF.

The chain links TRBV29-1 to TRBJ2-6, with 12 bases matching TRBD1. Trimming removed 7 bases from V and 0 bases from J; junction bases left unmatched: 10. This CDR3 has 18 residues. The germline V gene encodes CDR1 SQVTM and CDR2 ANQGSEA. DNA of the CDR3: TGCAGCGCGGTTATCCGGGACAGGGGGCCCTCTGGGGCCAACGTCCTGACTTTC. As protein: CSAVIRDRGPSGANVLTF.

This rearrangement joins TRBV2 to TRBJ2-5, with D perhaps being TRBD1 or TRBD2 (5 bases each). The tail of the sequence fits TRBJ2-7 better, so the J call may be wrong. This CDR3 comprises 12 residues. CDR1 SNHLY and CDR2 FYNNEI come from the germline V gene. The CDR3 region is CASDGGSYEQYF. The DNA for the CDR3 is TGTGCCAGCGATGGGGGCTCCTACGAGCAGTACTTC.

J is TRBJ1-2 and V is TRBV4-1, with 10 bases matching TRBD1. V trimming: 4 bases; J trimming: 5 bases; junction bases outside the gene matches: 10. Germline-derived CDR1 and CDR2 are MGHRA and YSYEKL. The CDR3 sequence is 16 residues long. The CDR3 here is CASSPQGQGRRYGYTF. CDR3 DNA sequence: TGCGCCAGCAGCCCCCAGGGACAGGGGCGTCGGTATGGCTACACCTTC.

This clone is labeled medium-sized. The chain links TRBV6-4 to TRBJ2-3; D is unclear. The V gene lost 3 bases and the J gene lost 8 bases, with 12 bases spanning the gap. CDR3 length: 13 amino acids. Germline lookup yields CDR1 MRHNA and CDR2 SNTAGT. In DNA form, the CDR3 reads TGTGCCAGCAGTGAAGGCAGCGAGGCTACGCAGTATTTT. Translation: CASSEGSEATQYF.